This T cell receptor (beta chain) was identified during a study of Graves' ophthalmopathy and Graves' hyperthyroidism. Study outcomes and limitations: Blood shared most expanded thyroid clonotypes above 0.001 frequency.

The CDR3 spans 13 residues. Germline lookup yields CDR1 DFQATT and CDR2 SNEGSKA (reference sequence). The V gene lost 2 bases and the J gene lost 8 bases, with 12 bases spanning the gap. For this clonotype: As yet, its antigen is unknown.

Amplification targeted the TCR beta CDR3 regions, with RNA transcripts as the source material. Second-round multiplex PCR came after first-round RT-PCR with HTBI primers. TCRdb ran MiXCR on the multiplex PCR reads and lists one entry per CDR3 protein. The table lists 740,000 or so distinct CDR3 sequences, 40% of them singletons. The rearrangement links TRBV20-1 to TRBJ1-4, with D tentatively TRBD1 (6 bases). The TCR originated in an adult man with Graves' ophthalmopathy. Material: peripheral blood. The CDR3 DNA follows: TGCAGTGCTAGATGGGGGGGCAGGGAAAAACTGTTTTTT. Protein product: CSARWGGREKLFF.